The clone carrying this T cell receptor (beta chain) was seen only once. Clones were sequenced by immunoSEQ multiplex PCR, and TCRdb holds only the in-frame ones, with some missing. In the table there are 250,000 to 300,000 clones, nearly 90% of which are singletons. Participants, about 18 to 95 years old, spanned fewer than 30 US areas. This sample stems from a study of blood T cell repertoires in COVID-19. The receptor was isolated from a woman aged 55-69 years who had recovered from COVID-19. Input material: PBMCs or T cells enriched from blood (not recorded which).

The CDR3 nucleotides are TGTGCCACCAGCAGAGGCGGGGGCTCCTACAATGAGCAGTTCTTC. Its protein product is CATSRGGGSYNEQFF. This chain joins TRBV15 and TRBJ2-1; TRBD2 matches at 7 bases. This CDR3 contains 15 residues. Germline V gives CDR1 LNHNV, CDR2 YYDKDF (reference sequence). V gave up 1 base and J gave up 0 bases; unmatched junction bases: 0.